The T cell receptor (beta chain) under discussion was sequenced for a study of Graves' ophthalmopathy and Graves' hyperthyroidism. Enrollment excluded any patients with other autoimmune diseases, uncontrolled infections, pregnancy or lactation. Fresh peripheral blood, roughly 10 ml, was the PBMC source. RNA transcripts were the template, and TCR beta CDR3 regions were amplified from them. First-round RT-PCR used HTBI primers; second-round multiplex PCR followed. TCRdb redid the calling of the multiplex PCR reads with MiXCR, one entry per CDR3 protein. The data show under 400,000 distinct CDR3 sequences, about a sixth seen once. General study points: The model reached approximately 70% sensitivity and roughly 72% specificity for predicting ophthalmopathy progression. Blood also contained most of the expanded thyroid clonotypes above 0.001 frequency.

J lost 10 bases, V lost 5 bases, and 4 bases had no gene match. The CDR3 length is 11 residues. Looked up from germline, CDR1 is MDHEN and CDR2 is SYDVKM. This clonotype was counted ten times or more. What it binds is unknown. This sequence joins TRBV28 and TRBJ1-2; TRBD1 matches at 7 bases. The clonotype originates from an adult man with Graves' ophthalmopathy. Sequencing was performed on peripheral blood. For the CDR3, the DNA is TGTGCCAGCAGTGACAGGGTCGACTACACCTTC. Protein product: CASSDRVDYTF.